This T cell receptor beta chain was recorded in a study of blood T cell repertoires in COVID-19. Across the study: Samples taken during acute and convalescent COVID-19 were collected in the United States, Italy and Spain. In each case, the material was cDNA or gDNA derived from T cells, B-cell-depleted T cells, or PBMCs.

Per the original methods: Counts of nucleated cells, estimated from reference gene primer amplification, were obtained. Clones were sequenced by immunoSEQ multiplex PCR, and TCRdb holds only the in-frame ones, with some missing. Clone size and the V and J calls come from that table; the DNA yielded D and trimming. The sample yields about 200,000 clones, around 81% seen once. In germline, CDR1 is SGDLS, CDR2 YYNGEE. This CDR3 is 15 amino acids long. V shed 0 bases and J shed 3 bases, with 13 bases lying between them. The chain links TRBV9 to TRBJ2-7; D is perhaps TRBD2 (6 bases). Sequences were obtained from peripheral blood. This clonotype originated in a woman aged 65 to 85 with acute or convalescent COVID-19. The CDR3 loop reads CASSVGGAAVYEQYF. CDR3 DNA: TGTGCCAGCAGCGTAGGCGGGGCAGCGGTCTACGAGCAGTACTTC.